A selection of T cell receptor beta chains follows, all from one sample in a study of vaccination and CD4 T cells after COVID-19. TCRdb analysed the PCR reads with MiXCR anew, one entry per CDR3 protein. Of approximately 20,000 distinct CDR3 sequences listed, 80% were seen once; the top ten hold roughly 15%. The antigens of these receptors remain unknown. Material: CD4+ T cells from blood, cultured in vitro, obtained after SARS-CoV-2 vaccination. Receptors originate from a human donor who received a COVID-19 vaccine. Both conserved end residues are part of each CDR3. A D gene is named only where the DNA matches it firmly. Rows may omit the clone size; those that give it use once, few, many or a size class.

J	D	V	size	length	DNA	CDR3
TRBJ1-2	NA	TRBV2	once	15	TGTGCCAGCAACCGAGCCACTACAGGGACGGAAGGCTACACCTTC	CASNRATTGTEGYTF
TRBJ1-2	NA	TRBV7-9	NA	15	TGTGCCAGCAGCTTTAGCAGGGTAGCTAACTATGGCTACACCTTC	CASSFSRVANYGYTF
TRBJ2-3	TRBD2	TRBV20-1	once	15	TGCAGTGCTGAGGAAGGCGGGGGGGGCACAGATACGCAGTATTTT	CSAEEGGGGTDTQYF
TRBJ1-6	NA	TRBV21-1	NA	12	TGTGCCAGCAGCAAAGGGGGATCACCCCTCCACTTT	CASSKGGSPLHF
TRBJ1-6	TRBD1	TRBV20-1	few	14	TGCAGTGCTAGAGATCAGGGGGCCTACTCACCCCTCCACTTT	CSARDQGAYSPLHF
TRBJ1-2	NA	TRBV25-1	NA	15	TGTGCCAGCAGTGAAGGGTCGGAGGGAAACTATGGCTACACCTTC	CASSEGSEGNYGYTF
TRBJ2-3	NA	TRBV6-2/TRBV6-3	NA	13	TGTGCCAGCACCTCCGTGAGTAGAGGGACGCAGTATTTT	CASTSVSRGTQYF
TRBJ1-2	TRBD1	TRBV19	NA	15	TGTGCCAGTAGTATCCGAAGATCAGGGGGAGGTGGCTACACCTTC	CASSIRRSGGGGYTF
TRBJ1-1	NA	TRBV7-3	NA	13	TGTGCCAGCAGCGAGACAGCGGACACTGAAGCTTTCTTT	CASSETADTEAFF
TRBJ1-2	NA	TRBV20-1	few	12	TGCAGTGCCAGGGACCTGCGTTATGGCTACACCTTC	CSARDLRYGYTF
TRBJ2-3	TRBD2	TRBV6-1	NA	17	TGTGCCAGCAGAGGAAGACTAGCGGGGGGCCTCAGAGATACGCAGTATTTT	CASRGRLAGGLRDTQYF
TRBJ2-2	TRBD1	TRBV27	NA	14	TGTGCCAGCAAGGGGACAGGAGTTACCGGGGAGCTGTTTTTT	CASKGTGVTGELFF
TRBJ1-1	TRBD1	TRBV19	NA	15	TGTGCCAGTAGTATCGCGACAGGGGGAAACACTGAAGCTTTCTTT	CASSIATGGNTEAFF
TRBJ2-2	TRBD2	TRBV2	NA	16	TGTGCCAGCCGTCCCCCCGGGGGGGCCCCGGGCGGGGAGCTGTTTTTT	CASRPPGGAPGGELFF